The clone carrying this T cell receptor (beta chain) was counted ten times or more. Its antigen is unknown. These data belong to a study of CD8+CD57+ T cells in acquired aplastic anemia. Whole-study context: Across the sorted CD4+ and CD8+ cells, DNA amounts averaged around 3.2 ug. Healthy donor CD4+ samples were sequenced to a depth that averaged around 9.8 million reads.

Overall study results and limits: Controls and patients did not differ significantly in CD8+ Simpson's diversity. It was found that almost 30 CD8+ CDR3 sequences were shared between patients and controls.

Template material for TCR beta VDJ and CDR3 profiling consisted of genomic DNA. TCRdb passed the reads through MiXCR, listing each CDR3 protein once. The sample gives about 110,000 distinct CDR3 sequences, under 60% of which show up once; roughly a third is in the top ten. CDR1 MNHEY and CDR2 SVGEGT come from the germline V gene. The CDR3 has 17 amino acids. Deletions cut 0 bases from V and 3 bases from J, with 17 bases between. The receptor's source is a human donor in good health, serving as a control. Sequencing was performed on sorted CD4+, CD8+, or CD8+CD57+ T cells (not recorded which) from PBMCs. The V gene is TRBV6-2 or TRBV6-3, the J gene TRBJ1-2; no clear D gene. CDR3 protein: CASSYSEWVEADYGYTF. The CDR3 DNA reads as TGTGCCAGCAGTTACTCGGAATGGGTGGAAGCGGACTATGGCTACACCTTC.